This T cell receptor (beta chain) comes out of a study of T cells in Graves' hyperthyroidism and ophthalmopathy. Amplified TCR beta CDR3 regions derived from RNA transcripts. TCR CDR3 regions were first amplified by RT-PCR with HTBI primers. One entry per CDR3 protein results from TCRdb running MiXCR on the multiplex PCR reads. Of about 250,000 distinct CDR3 sequences in the sample, almost 25% were seen once. The CDR3 is made up of 15 amino acids. V was pared by 6 bases and J by 0 bases, with 14 bases between. Sample: blood. This chain links TRBV12-3 or TRBV12-4 with TRBJ1-2; no clear D gene. This TCR derives from a woman aged 35 to 49 with Graves' ophthalmopathy. The DNA for the CDR3 is TGTGCCAGCAGGCCTAGCGGCACTTCTAACTATGGCTACACCTTC. Encoded protein: CASRPSGTSNYGYTF.